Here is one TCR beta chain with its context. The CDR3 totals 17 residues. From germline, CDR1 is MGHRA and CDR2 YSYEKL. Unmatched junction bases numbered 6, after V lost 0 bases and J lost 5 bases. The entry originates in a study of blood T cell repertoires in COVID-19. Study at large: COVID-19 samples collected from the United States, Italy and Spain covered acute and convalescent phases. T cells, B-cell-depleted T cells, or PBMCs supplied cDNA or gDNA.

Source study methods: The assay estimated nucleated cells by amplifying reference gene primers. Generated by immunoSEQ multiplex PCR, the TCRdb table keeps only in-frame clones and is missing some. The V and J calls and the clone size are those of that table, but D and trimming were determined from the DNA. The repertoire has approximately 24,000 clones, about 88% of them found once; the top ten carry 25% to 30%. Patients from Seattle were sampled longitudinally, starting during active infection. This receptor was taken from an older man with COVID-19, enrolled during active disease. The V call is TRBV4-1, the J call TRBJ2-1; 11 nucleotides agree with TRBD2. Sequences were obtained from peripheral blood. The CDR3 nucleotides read TGCGCCAGCAGCCAAGAGGGAATAGCGGGAGGGAACAATGAGCAGTTCTTC. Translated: CASSQEGIAGGNNEQFF.